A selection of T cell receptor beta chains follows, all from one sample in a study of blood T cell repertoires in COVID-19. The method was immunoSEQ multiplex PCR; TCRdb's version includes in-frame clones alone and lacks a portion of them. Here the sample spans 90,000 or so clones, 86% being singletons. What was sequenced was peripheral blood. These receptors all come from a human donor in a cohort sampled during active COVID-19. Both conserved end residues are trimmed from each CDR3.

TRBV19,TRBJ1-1,ASSIDRGTEAF
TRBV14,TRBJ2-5,ASSPPQRETAQTQY
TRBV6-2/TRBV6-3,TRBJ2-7,ASSYVTGTSTYEQY
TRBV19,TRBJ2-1,ASSRGTSGGSEQF
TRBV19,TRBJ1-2,ASIRPGDYGYT
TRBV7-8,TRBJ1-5,ASSQTPGGASQPQH
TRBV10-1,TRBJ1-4,ASLTGYWAGNEKLF
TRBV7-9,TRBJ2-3,ASQAVSRGDTQY
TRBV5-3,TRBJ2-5,ARSQLTGLETQY
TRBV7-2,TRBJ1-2,ASSLGRVYGYT
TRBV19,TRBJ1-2,ASTGQLNYGYT
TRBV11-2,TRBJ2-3,ASTVGGRADTQY
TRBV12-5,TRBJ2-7,ASALLPGQGKGEQY
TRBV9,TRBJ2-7,ASSAGTSGTTEQY
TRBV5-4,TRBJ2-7,ASSSRFKAGGLYEQY
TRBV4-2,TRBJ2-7,ASSQDNTYEQY
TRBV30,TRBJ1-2,AWRQAYGYT
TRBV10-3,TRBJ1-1,ASYRGTNTEAF
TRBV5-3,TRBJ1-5,ARSLVGRGYEAQH
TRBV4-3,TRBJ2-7,ASSGTGAGEQY
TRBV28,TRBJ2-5,ASSLTPTVGETQY
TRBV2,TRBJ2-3,ASSEWGGQDTDTQY
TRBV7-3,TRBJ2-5,ASSITGGSGETQY
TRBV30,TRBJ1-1,AWSEGQLSTEAF
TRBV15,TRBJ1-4,ATSRDPGQVNEKLF
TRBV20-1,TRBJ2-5,SVQREETQY
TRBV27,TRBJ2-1,ASTGDRVNEQF